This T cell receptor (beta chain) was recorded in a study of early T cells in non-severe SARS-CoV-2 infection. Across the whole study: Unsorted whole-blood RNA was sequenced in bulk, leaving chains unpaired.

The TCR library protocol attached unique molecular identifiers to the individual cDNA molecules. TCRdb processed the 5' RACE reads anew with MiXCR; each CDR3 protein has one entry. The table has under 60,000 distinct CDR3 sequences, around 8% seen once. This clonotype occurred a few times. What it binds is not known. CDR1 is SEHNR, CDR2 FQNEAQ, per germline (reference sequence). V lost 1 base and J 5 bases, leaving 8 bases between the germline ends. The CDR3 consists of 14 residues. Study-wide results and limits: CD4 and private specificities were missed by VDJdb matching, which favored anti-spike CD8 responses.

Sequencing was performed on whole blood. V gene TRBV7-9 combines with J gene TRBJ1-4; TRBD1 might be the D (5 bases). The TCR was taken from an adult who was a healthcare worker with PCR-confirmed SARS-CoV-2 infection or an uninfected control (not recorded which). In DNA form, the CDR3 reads TGTGCCAGCAGCTTAGTAGGGGTCAATGAAAAACTGTTTTTT. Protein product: CASSLVGVNEKLFF. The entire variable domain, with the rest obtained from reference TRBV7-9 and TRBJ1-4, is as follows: DTGVSQNPRHKITKRGQNVTFRCDPISEHNRLYWYRQTLGQGPEFLTYFQNEAQLEKSRLLSDRFSAERPKGSFSTLEIQRTEQGDSAMYLCASSLVGVNEKLFFGSGTQLSVL.